This TCR beta chain was captured by sequencing in a study of T-cell memory formation after mild COVID-19. General study points: Later expanders leaned toward CD4+, whereas clones contracting from day 15 to 85 were balanced CD4/CD8.

Of note for this clonotype: Its specificity is unknown.

TCRdb re-called the 5' RACE reads with MiXCR, one entry per CDR3 protein. This table holds 110,000 or so distinct CDR3 sequences, 20% to 25% found once. Material for sequencing was PBMCs or a T cell subset sorted from them (not recorded which). The clonotype was recovered from a man aged 18-30 years who had mild COVID-19 (a few samples of this study predate the infection). Cell type and time point are not known.

CDR3 sequence (DNA): TGTGCCAGCAGCCCCCTTGTAGGGGGGCCCAAAAACATTCAGTACTTC. Translation: CASSPLVGGPKNIQYF. V usage is TRBV7-2 and J usage is TRBJ2-4; D is tentatively TRBD1 or TRBD2 (6 bases each). V lost 5 bases, J lost 2 bases, and 16 bases lay in between. The CDR3 consists of 16 residues. Germline V gives CDR1 SGHTA, CDR2 FQGNSA.